Presented here are 9 T cell receptor beta chains from one specimen sequenced in a study of cytotoxic CD8 clonotypes in ibrutinib-treated CLL (TCRdb year 2021). Library prep was done by the immunoSEQ multiplex PCR assay. The clones in this table, taken by TCRdb from immuneACCESS, are in-frame only. Not every clone is retained; where verified, under half of the shortfall comes from an unresolved V gene, and the cause of the rest is unknown. Counted in this sample were roughly 170,000 clones; more than 80% of them appeared once. The ten largest clones take up 3.5% to 5.5% of the sample. This specimen's time point label, interpreted: roughly 23 months on ibrutinib. The sample was PBMCs, taken after 24 months of ibrutinib treatment. The receptors were gathered from a human donor with chronic lymphocytic leukemia.

Only a few counts were recorded for this clone. This chain connects TRBV10-3 to TRBJ1-3; D call uncertain. Germline CDR1 reads ENHRY; CDR2 reads SYGVKD. Trimming removed 5 bases from V and 0 bases from J, with 11 bases in between. The CDR3 has 15 residues. The CDR3 DNA reads TGTGCCATCAGTTCGGACGGACTCTCTGGAAACACCATATATTTT. Amino acid sequence: CAISSDGLSGNTIYF.

The V gene is TRBV5-5, the J gene TRBJ2-7; TRBD1 might be the D (6 bases). This CDR3 has 16 residues. Germline CDR1 SGHKS, CDR2 YYEKEE (reference sequence). V was pared by 4 bases and J by 1 base, with 18 bases between. This CDR3 reads CASSPGQIVRSYEQYF. DNA of the CDR3: TGTGCCAGCAGCCCAGGACAGATCGTGAGGTCCTACGAGCAGTACTTC.

The V gene is TRBV28, the J gene TRBJ2-6; no clear D. Germline V gives CDR1 MDHEN, CDR2 SYDVKM. The CDR3 has 15 residues. The V end was cut by 3 bases, the J end by 4 bases, with 10 bases between. The CDR3 nucleotides read TGTGCCAGCAGTTTGGTAGGCCCCGGGGCCAACGTCCTGACTTTC. It codes for CASSLVGPGANVLTF.

This chain uses TRBV19 with TRBJ1-2; D is undetermined. The CDR3 has 18 amino acids. In germline, CDR1 is LNHDA, CDR2 SQIVND (reference sequence). Trimming took 7 bases from V and 2 from J, leaving 26 bases between them. The CDR3 reads CASTPLGLRAEGNYGYTF. CDR3 nucleotide sequence: TGTGCCAGTACCCCTCTTGGACTGCGGGCAGAGGGAAACTATGGCTACACCTTC.

CDR3 loop: CASSSGRNTDTQYF. The CDR3 DNA follows: TGTGCCAGCAGCTCCGGACGGAACACAGATACGCAGTATTTT. The chain links TRBV7-2 to TRBJ2-3; the D is unclear. Germline V gene data show CDR1 as SGHTA and CDR2 as FQGNSA. The CDR3 is 14 residues long. The V end lost 4 bases, the J end lost 2 bases, and 10 bases lay between the germline ends.

This clone is a singleton in its sample. J is TRBJ2-4 and V is TRBV27, with 11 bases identical to TRBD2. J gave up 2 bases and V 6 bases, and 6 bases lay outside the gene matches. The germline CDR1 and CDR2 sequences are MNHEY and SMNVEV (reference sequence). This CDR3 has 16 amino acids. The DNA of the CDR3 is TGTGCCAGCAGATTAGCGGGAGGGCCGTCCAAAAACATTCAGTACTTC. Translation: CASRLAGGPSKNIQYF.

This clone came up a few times. The DNA of the CDR3 is TGTGCCAGCACCACGGTCGGGGCAGGGGACTATGGCTACACCTTC. Protein: CASTTVGAGDYGYTF. This chain connects TRBV6-5 to TRBJ1-2; D perhaps matches TRBD1 (6 bases). The CDR3 loop spans 15 amino acids. The V end lost 7 bases, the J end lost 3 bases, and 18 bases lay between the germline ends. Looked up from germline, CDR1 is MNHEY and CDR2 is SVGAGI.

The genes are TRBV4-2 and TRBJ1-1, with D possibly matching TRBD1 (6 bases). The ends were cut back, 5 bases at V and 3 bases at J, with 19 bases in the middle. CDR1 is LGHNA, CDR2 YNFKEQ, per germline. This CDR3 is built from 16 residues. CDR3 sequence: CASSSLHGGSYTEAFF. The DNA of the CDR3 is TGTGCCAGCAGCTCCCTCCACGGGGGCTCATACACTGAAGCTTTCTTT.

The V and J genes are TRBV19 and TRBJ2-1, with D possibly being TRBD2 (5 bases). CDR1 is LNHDA and CDR2 is SQIVND in the germline V gene (reference sequence). CDR3 length equals 13 residues. The germline V and J ends were trimmed by 6 bases and 6 bases, with 12 bases remaining between them. DNA for the CDR3: TGTGCCAGTAGGAACCGAGGAGGCAATGAGCAGTTCTTC. This codes for CASRNRGGNEQFF.